This TCR beta chain was sequenced during a study of T cell changes during pregnancy in multiple sclerosis. The length of the CDR3 is 16 residues. CDR1 and CDR2 from the germline V gene are SGHTA and FQGNSA. The V segment lost 8 bases and the J segment 0 bases; nucleotides outside the gene matches: 10. TCRdb keeps only in-frame clones here, not all; method: immunoSEQ multiplex PCR. The sample consists of tens of thousands of clones, around four fifths of them appearing once. The chain has TRBV7-2 and TRBJ2-1; 7 bases are a match to TRBD1. The sample consisted of CD8+ T cells from peripheral blood mononuclear cells, taken in the first trimester of pregnancy. This TCR was recovered from a female donor in good health, enrolled as a control in a pregnancy study. The CDR3 spells CASPLDRSISYNEQFF. CDR3 sequence (DNA): TGTGCCAGCCCCCTGGACAGGTCCATCTCCTACAATGAGCAGTTCTTC.